Listed here is a single T cell receptor beta chain. The target antigen is unknown. Unmatched junction bases numbered 5, after V lost 5 bases and J lost 4 bases. The CDR3 spans 13 residues. Germline lookup yields CDR1 SEHNR and CDR2 FQNEAQ (reference sequence). In the source study's methods: Filtering differed since immunoSEQ provided only junctions, with no quality scores. Some clones are missing from TCRdb's copy, which holds only in-frame ones; the method was immunoSEQ multiplex PCR. V and J calls plus clone size are reproduced from that table; the DNA served to infer D and trimming. The sample shows about 870,000 clones, 90% to 95% of them seen only once. It was CD45RO-negative cells, positively selected for CCR7, that made up naive CD8 cells, with terminally differentiated effector memory CD45RA+ cells excluded. Recent acute infections and vaccinations were absent in the healthy HIV-negative adult donors.

The data were taken from a study of shared clonotypes between healthy human individuals. Study context: The cohort had two women and a few men, ages 18 to 49.

Points from the study as a whole: Estimated richness values were generally larger in naive subsets than in memory subsets.

Sequencing was done on a sample of naive CD8+ T cells sorted from blood. The chain uses TRBV7-9 and TRBJ2-7; 7 nucleotides line up with TRBD2. The source is a man aged 30-40 years in good health. The DNA for the CDR3 is TGTGCCAGCAGCGCCGGACTAGTTTACGAGCAGTACTTC. It specifies CASSAGLVYEQYF.